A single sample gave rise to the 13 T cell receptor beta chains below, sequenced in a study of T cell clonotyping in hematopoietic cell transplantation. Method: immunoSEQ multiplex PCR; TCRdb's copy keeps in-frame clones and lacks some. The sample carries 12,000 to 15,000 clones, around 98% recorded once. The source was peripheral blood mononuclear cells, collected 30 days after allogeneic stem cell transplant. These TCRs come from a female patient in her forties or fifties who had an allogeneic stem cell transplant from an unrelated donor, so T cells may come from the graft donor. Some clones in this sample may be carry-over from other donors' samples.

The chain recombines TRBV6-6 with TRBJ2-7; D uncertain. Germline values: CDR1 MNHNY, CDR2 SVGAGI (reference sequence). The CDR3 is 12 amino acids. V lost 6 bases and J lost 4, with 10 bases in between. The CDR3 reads CASSSRYYEQYF. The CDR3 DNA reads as TGTGCCAGCAGCAGCCGCTATTACGAGCAGTACTTC.

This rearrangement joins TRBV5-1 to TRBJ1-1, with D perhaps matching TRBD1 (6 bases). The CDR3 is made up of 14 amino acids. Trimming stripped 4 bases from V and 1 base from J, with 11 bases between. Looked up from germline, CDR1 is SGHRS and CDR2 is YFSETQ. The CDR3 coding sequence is TGCGCCAGCAGCCCGGGGGCGCAGAACACTGAAGCTTTCTTT. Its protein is CASSPGAQNTEAFF.

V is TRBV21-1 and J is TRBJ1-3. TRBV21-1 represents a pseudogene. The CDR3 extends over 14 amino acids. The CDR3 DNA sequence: TGTGCCAGCAGCAAAGAAGGCTCTGGAAACACCATATATTTT. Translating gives CASSKEGSGNTIYF.

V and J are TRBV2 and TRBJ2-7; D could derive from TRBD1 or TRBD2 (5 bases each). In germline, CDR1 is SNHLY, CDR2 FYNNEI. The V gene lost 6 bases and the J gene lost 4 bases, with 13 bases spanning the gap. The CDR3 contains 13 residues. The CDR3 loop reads CASRRDGVYEQYF. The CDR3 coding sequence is TGTGCCAGCAGGAGGGACGGGGTGTACGAGCAGTACTTC.

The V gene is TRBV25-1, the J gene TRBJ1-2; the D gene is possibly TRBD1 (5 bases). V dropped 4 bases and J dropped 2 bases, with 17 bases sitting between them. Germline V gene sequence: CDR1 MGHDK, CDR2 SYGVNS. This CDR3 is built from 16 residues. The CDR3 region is CASSADRDFPNYGYTF. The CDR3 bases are TGTGCCAGCAGTGCGGACCGGGACTTCCCGAACTATGGCTACACCTTC.

This chain's CDR3 is CASSQRGTSGNTIYF. The CDR3 DNA follows: TGTGCCAGCAGCCAACGAGGGACATCTGGAAACACCATATATTTT. The rearrangement joins TRBV27 to TRBJ1-3, with D possibly being TRBD1 (6 bases). This CDR3 spans 15 amino acids. Trimming removed 6 bases from V and 1 base from J, with 13 bases in between. From germline, CDR1 is MNHEY and CDR2 SMNVEV (reference sequence).

CDR3 coding DNA: TGTGCCAGCACCCCTTTTCAGATAGGCGGGGAGCTGTTTTTT. Its protein is CASTPFQIGGELFF. The chain couples TRBV7-8 to TRBJ2-2; the D is unclear. Trimming removed 7 bases from V and 7 bases from J, with 16 bases in between. CDR3 length equals 14 residues. Germline CDR1 and CDR2: SGHVS and FQNEAQ.

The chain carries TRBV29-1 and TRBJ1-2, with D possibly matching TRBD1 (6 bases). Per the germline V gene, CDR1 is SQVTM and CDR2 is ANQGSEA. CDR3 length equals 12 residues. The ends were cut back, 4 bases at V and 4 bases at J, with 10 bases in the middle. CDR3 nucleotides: TGCAGCGTTGTAACAGGGCCCTATGGCTACACCTTC. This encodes CSVVTGPYGYTF. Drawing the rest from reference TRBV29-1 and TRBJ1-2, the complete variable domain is SAVISQKPSRDICQRGTSLTIQCQVDSQVTMMFWYRQQPGQSLTLIATANQGSEATYESGFVIDKFPISRPNLTFSTLTVSNMSPEDSSIYLCSVVTGPYGYTFGSGTRLTVV.

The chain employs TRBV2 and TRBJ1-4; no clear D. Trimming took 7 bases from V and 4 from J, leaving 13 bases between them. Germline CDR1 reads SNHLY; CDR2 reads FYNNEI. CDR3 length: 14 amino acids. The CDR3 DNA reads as TGTGCCAGCACCCTTACTTCGGTTAATGAAAAACTGTTTTTT. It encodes CASTLTSVNEKLFF.

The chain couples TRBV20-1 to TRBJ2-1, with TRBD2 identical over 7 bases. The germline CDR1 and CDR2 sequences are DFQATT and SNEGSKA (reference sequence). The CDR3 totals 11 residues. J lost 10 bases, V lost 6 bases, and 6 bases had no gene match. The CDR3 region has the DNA TGCAGTGCCCCCCCACTAGCGGAGCAGTTCTTC. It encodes CSAPPLAEQFF.

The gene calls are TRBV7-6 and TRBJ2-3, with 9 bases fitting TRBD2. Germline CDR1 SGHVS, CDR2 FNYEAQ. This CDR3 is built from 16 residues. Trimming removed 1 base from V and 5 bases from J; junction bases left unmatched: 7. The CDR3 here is CASSLGLAGAVDTQYF. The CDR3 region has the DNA TGTGCCAGCAGCTTAGGATTAGCGGGGGCGGTAGATACGCAGTATTTT.

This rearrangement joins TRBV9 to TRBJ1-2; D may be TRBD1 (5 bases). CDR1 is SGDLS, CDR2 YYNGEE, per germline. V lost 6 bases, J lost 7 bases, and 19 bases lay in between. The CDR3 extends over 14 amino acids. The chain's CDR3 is CASNYAGNLGGYTF. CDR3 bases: TGTGCCAGCAATTACGCAGGGAACCTCGGTGGCTACACCTTC.

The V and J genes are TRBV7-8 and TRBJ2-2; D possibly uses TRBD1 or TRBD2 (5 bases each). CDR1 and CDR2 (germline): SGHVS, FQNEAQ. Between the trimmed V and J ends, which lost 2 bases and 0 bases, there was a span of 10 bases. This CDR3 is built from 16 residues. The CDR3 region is CASSLKGTSNTGELFF. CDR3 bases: TGTGCCAGCAGCTTAAAGGGGACCTCGAACACCGGGGAGCTGTTTTTT.